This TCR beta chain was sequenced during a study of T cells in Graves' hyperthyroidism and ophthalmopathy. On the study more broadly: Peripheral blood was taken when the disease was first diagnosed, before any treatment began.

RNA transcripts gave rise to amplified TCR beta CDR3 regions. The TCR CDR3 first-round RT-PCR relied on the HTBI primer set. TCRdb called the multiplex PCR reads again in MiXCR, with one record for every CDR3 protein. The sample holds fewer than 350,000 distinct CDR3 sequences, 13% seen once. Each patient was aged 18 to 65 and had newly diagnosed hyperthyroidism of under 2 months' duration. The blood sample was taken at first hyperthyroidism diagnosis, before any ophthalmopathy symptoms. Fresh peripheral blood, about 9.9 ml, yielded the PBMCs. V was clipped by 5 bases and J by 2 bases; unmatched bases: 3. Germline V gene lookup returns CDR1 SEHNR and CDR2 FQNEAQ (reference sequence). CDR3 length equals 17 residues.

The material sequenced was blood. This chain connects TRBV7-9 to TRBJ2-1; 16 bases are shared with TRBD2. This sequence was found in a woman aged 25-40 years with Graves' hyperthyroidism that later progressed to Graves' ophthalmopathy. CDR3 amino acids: CASSPGLAGGAYNEQFF. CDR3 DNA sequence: TGTGCCAGCAGCCCGGGACTAGCGGGAGGGGCCTACAATGAGCAGTTCTTC.